The 32 T cell receptor beta chains reported below all come from one sample, sequenced in a study of technical replicates of blood from a few donors. The assay was immunoSEQ multiplex PCR, and TCRdb's table has in-frame clones only and misses some. The table shows fewer than 20,000 clones, with 80% to 90% occurring only once. Sequenced sample: PBMCs. These receptors were taken from a human donor in good health.

The J gene is TRBJ2-5, the V gene TRBV2, with D possibly TRBD2 on 5 matching bases. Germline CDR1 SNHLY, CDR2 FYNNEI. V was clipped by 8 bases and J by 1 base, with 17 bases between them. The CDR3 runs to 15 residues. CDR3 amino acids: CASLELDFGQETQYF. The CDR3 DNA reads TGTGCCAGCCTTGAGCTGGACTTCGGCCAAGAGACCCAGTACTTC.

This sequence joins TRBV29-1 and TRBJ1-4; D may be TRBD1 (6 bases). The germline V gene has CDR1 SQVTM and CDR2 ANQGSEA. V was pared by 4 bases and J by 1 base, with 13 bases between. This CDR3 has 15 residues. This CDR3 reads CSVAWGGGTNEKLFF. The CDR3 DNA follows: TGCAGCGTTGCCTGGGGAGGGGGAACTAATGAAAAACTGTTTTTT.

The chain links TRBV19 to TRBJ1-2, with a possible D match to TRBD1 (5 bases). This CDR3 region has 14 residues. Trimming cost V 3 bases and J 3 bases, with 11 bases left between them. Germline-derived CDR1 and CDR2 are LNHDA and SQIVND (reference sequence). The CDR3: CASSIPGLDYGYTF. CDR3 coding DNA: TGTGCCAGTAGTATTCCAGGGCTGGACTATGGCTACACCTTC.

This clone was recorded only once. The chain employs TRBV29-1 and TRBJ2-3, with D perhaps TRBD1 (5 bases). Germline loops: CDR1 SQVTM, CDR2 ANQGSEA. The V and J ends lost 1 base and 0 bases respectively, with 8 bases between them. The CDR3 extends over 14 amino acids. The CDR3 sequence is CSVEGGSSTDTQYF. The CDR3, as DNA: TGCAGCGTTGAAGGGGGCTCTAGCACAGATACGCAGTATTTT.

This rearrangement joins TRBV19 to TRBJ2-2, with TRBD2 matching 8 bases. With V trimmed by 3 bases and J by 6 bases, 9 bases remained unmatched. Germline values: CDR1 LNHDA, CDR2 SQIVND (reference sequence). CDR3 length: 16 residues. The CDR3 loop reads CASSINGRGVAGELFF. The DNA of the CDR3 is TGTGCCAGTAGTATCAACGGGAGGGGAGTGGCCGGGGAGCTGTTTTTT.

The chain couples TRBV12-1 to TRBJ2-7; the table names TRBD2, a call not compared with the DNA. TRBV12-1 represents a pseudogene. The CDR3 length is 17 residues. This CDR3 is CASSKTSGVLLAYEQYF. The CDR3 DNA reads as TGTGCCAGCAGCAAGACTAGCGGAGTACTTCTCGCGTACGAGCAGTACTTC.

J is TRBJ1-1 and V is TRBV18; 11 nucleotides line up with TRBD1. V trimming: 4 bases; J trimming: 5 bases; junction bases outside the gene matches: 6. The CDR3 has 15 residues. Germline lookup yields CDR1 KGHSH and CDR2 LQKENI. This chain's CDR3 is CASSRGQGARTEAFF. CDR3 coding DNA: TGTGCCAGCTCACGCGGACAGGGGGCGCGGACTGAAGCTTTCTTT.

The chain employs TRBV28 and TRBJ2-7, with D possibly being TRBD1 (7 bases). The ends were cut back, 3 bases at V and 3 bases at J, with 15 bases in the middle. This CDR3 region has 15 residues. Germline CDR1 is MDHEN and CDR2 is SYDVKM. The chain's CDR3 is CASSLAGQHNYEQYF. CDR3 coding DNA: TGTGCCAGCAGTTTGGCGGGACAGCACAACTACGAGCAGTACTTC.

The chain is built from TRBV7-8 and TRBJ2-7, with 7 bases lining up with TRBD1. After removal of 5 bases from V and 2 bases from J, the junction contained 9 bases not matched to a gene. The V gene's germline CDR1 is SGHVS and CDR2 FQNEAQ. The CDR3 sequence is 15 residues long. The CDR3 bases are TGTGCCAGCAGCCTACGACAGGGCGGTACCTACGAGCAGTACTTC. Translation: CASSLRQGGTYEQYF.

This clone was detected once. J is TRBJ2-5 and V is TRBV2, with 9 bases fitting TRBD2. CDR1 SNHLY and CDR2 FYNNEI come from the germline V gene. CDR3 length: 14 amino acids. With V trimmed by 11 bases and J by 4 bases, 11 bases remained unmatched. Here the CDR3 reads CAGEGREGLETQYF. CDR3 in DNA: TGTGCCGGAGAGGGGCGGGAGGGCCTAGAGACCCAGTACTTC.

The chain joins TRBV10-2 to TRBJ2-7; tentative D call: TRBD1 (6 bases). The V end lost 0 bases, the J end lost 2 bases, and 14 bases lay between the germline ends. Germline V gives CDR1 WSHSY, CDR2 SAAADI. The CDR3 runs 16 residues. The CDR3 spells CASSESAAGAPYEQYF. The DNA of the CDR3 is TGCGCCAGCAGTGAGTCTGCGGCAGGGGCCCCCTACGAGCAGTACTTC.

V and J are TRBV27 and TRBJ2-7; the match to TRBD1 covers 7 bases. In germline, CDR1 is MNHEY, CDR2 SMNVEV (reference sequence). V gave up 7 bases and J gave up 0 bases; unmatched junction bases: 6. The CDR3 has 14 residues. CDR3 DNA sequence: TGTGCCAGCAATAACCGGGACAGCTCCTACGAGCAGTACTTC. Amino acid sequence: CASNNRDSSYEQYF.

This chain links TRBV5-1 with TRBJ2-7; no definite D call. V gave up 5 bases and J gave up 3 bases, with 12 bases separating them. There are 13 residues in the CDR3. The germline V gene has CDR1 SGHRS and CDR2 YFSETQ. CDR3 protein: CASRYGGIYEQYF. The CDR3 nucleotides are TGCGCCAGCAGGTACGGCGGTATCTACGAGCAGTACTTC.

The table lists this clone with a few counts. The J gene is TRBJ1-1, the V gene TRBV6-5; the match to TRBD1 covers 7 bases. In germline, CDR1 is MNHEY, CDR2 SVGAGI. This CDR3 contains 14 residues. The V segment lost 2 bases and the J segment 4 bases; nucleotides outside the gene matches: 4. The CDR3 here is CASSYDRDFTEAFF. CDR3 DNA: TGTGCCAGCAGTTACGACAGGGATTTCACTGAAGCTTTCTTT.

J is TRBJ1-5 and V is TRBV28; possible D gene TRBD1, 6 bases. Looked up from germline, CDR1 is MDHEN and CDR2 is SYDVKM. This CDR3 has 14 residues. The germline V and J ends were trimmed by 7 bases and 2 bases, with 12 bases remaining between them. The CDR3: CASMSKGGNQPQHF. The CDR3 DNA reads as TGTGCCAGCATGTCTAAGGGGGGCAATCAGCCCCAGCATTTT.

This chain joins TRBV7-9 and TRBJ2-7, with 7 bases fitting TRBD2. Trimming took 3 bases from V and 3 from J; bases not matched to a gene: 8. CDR3 length equals 15 residues. Germline V CDR1 and CDR2: SEHNR, FQNEAQ (reference sequence). CDR3 sequence: CASSLGGASLYEQYF. The CDR3 DNA sequence: TGTGCCAGCAGCTTGGGAGGGGCTTCTCTCTACGAGCAGTACTTC.

The chain is built from TRBV4-1 and TRBJ2-7, with D possibly matching TRBD2 (5 bases). V was trimmed by 0 bases and J by 4 bases, leaving 7 bases between them. The germline CDR1 and CDR2 sequences are MGHRA and YSYEKL. This CDR3 region has 13 residues. The CDR3 protein is CASSQDRGYEQYF. The CDR3 DNA follows: TGCGCCAGCAGCCAAGATCGAGGGTACGAGCAGTACTTC.

The genes are TRBV6-1 and TRBJ2-4, with 9 bases matching TRBD1. The ends lost 3 bases at V and 8 bases at J; junction bases unmatched: 11. Germline assignment: CDR1 MNHNS and CDR2 SASEGT. There are 16 residues in the CDR3. The CDR3 DNA reads as TGTGCCAGCAGTGACGGGACAGGGTTTGATGCTGACATTCAGTACTTC. It is translated as CASSDGTGFDADIQYF.

This clone has only a few counts. CDR3 in amino acids: CASSDGGQYTEAFF. CDR3 nucleotides: TGTGCCAGCAGTGACGGAGGACAGTACACTGAAGCTTTCTTT. V gene TRBV2 combines with J gene TRBJ1-1; D might be TRBD1 (6 bases). Looked up from germline, CDR1 is SNHLY and CDR2 is FYNNEI. This CDR3 contains 14 residues. Trimming removed 3 bases at V and 3 bases at J, with 11 bases between.

The V and J genes are TRBV28 and TRBJ2-1, with TRBD1 matching 8 bases. This CDR3 has 14 amino acids. Germline values: CDR1 MDHEN, CDR2 SYDVKM. The J segment lost 4 bases and the V segment lost 4 bases, leaving 3 bases of the junction unmatched. In nucleotides, the CDR3 is TGTGCCAGCAGTTGGGGACAGGAATACAATGAGCAGTTCTTC. It encodes CASSWGQEYNEQFF.

The chain recombines TRBV6-1 with TRBJ2-1; 12 nucleotides align to TRBD2. This CDR3 spans 14 amino acids. Germline trimming cut 8 bases from V and 5 bases from J; bases unmatched to any gene: 4. From germline, CDR1 is MNHNS and CDR2 SASEGT. The CDR3 loop reads CASGLAGHNNEQFF. The CDR3 nucleotides read TGTGCCAGCGGACTAGCGGGACACAACAATGAGCAGTTCTTC.

This clone was picked up one time. CDR3 loop: CAIKPGQGREPQHF. The CDR3 region has the DNA TGTGCCATCAAGCCGGGACAAGGACGGGAGCCCCAGCATTTT. The chain recombines TRBV10-3 with TRBJ1-5; the D gene is possibly TRBD1 (6 bases). V dropped 7 bases and J dropped 8 bases, with 18 bases sitting between them. Germline V gene data show CDR1 as ENHRY and CDR2 as SYGVKD. This CDR3 spans 14 amino acids.

This chain uses TRBV10-2 with TRBJ2-7; possibly TRBD1 for D (6 bases). CDR1 and CDR2 (germline): WSHSY, SAAADI. The CDR3 spans 14 residues. Trimming shortened V by 3 bases and J by 4 bases, and 13 bases separated the two germline ends. The CDR3 region is CASSESWGPYEQYF. The CDR3 bases are TGCGCCAGCAGTGAAAGCTGGGGGCCTTACGAGCAGTACTTC.

This sequence joins TRBV27 and TRBJ2-7, with D possibly being TRBD1 (6 bases). Trimming took off 4 bases at V and 3 bases at J, with 19 bases between the two ends. Germline V gene sequence: CDR1 MNHEY, CDR2 SMNVEV (reference sequence). CDR3 size: 16 residues. The CDR3 is CASSYAGGQFYYEQYF. As DNA, the CDR3 is TGTGCCAGCAGTTATGCCGGTGGACAGTTCTACTACGAGCAGTACTTC.

In this sample, this clone turned up once. V is TRBV6-5 and J is TRBJ2-3; D is undetermined. Germline CDR1 and CDR2: MNHEY and SVGAGI. Trimming removed 2 bases at V and 2 bases at J, with 8 bases between. This CDR3 spans 14 amino acids. The CDR3, as DNA: TGTGCCAGCAGTTACGCACAGAACACAGATACGCAGTATTTT. Encoded protein: CASSYAQNTDTQYF.

The chain combines TRBV7-9 with TRBJ2-7; the match to TRBD2 covers 9 bases. The CDR3 runs 16 residues. The V gene end was trimmed by 2 bases and the J gene end by 6 bases; junction bases not matched to a gene: 11. The germline gives CDR1 SEHNR, CDR2 FQNEAQ (reference sequence). CDR3: CASSLWSSGTSLEQYF. The CDR3 DNA follows: TGTGCCAGCAGCTTATGGTCTAGCGGGACGAGCCTCGAGCAGTACTTC.

The rearrangement links TRBV10-3 to TRBJ1-1; possibly TRBD1 for D (5 bases). Trimming shortened V by 6 bases and J by 1 base, and 9 bases separated the two germline ends. Germline CDR1 ENHRY, CDR2 SYGVKD. The CDR3 runs to 13 residues. CDR3 region: CAIRLGENTEAFF. Written as DNA, the CDR3 is TGTGCCATCAGGCTAGGGGAGAACACTGAAGCTTTCTTT.

This clone was detected a few times. The J gene is TRBJ1-1, the V gene TRBV7-8; TRBD1 aligns across 7 bases. V shed 4 bases, J shed 6 bases, and the junction held 11 bases outside the gene matches. Per germline, CDR1 SGHVS and CDR2 FQNEAQ. The CDR3 loop spans 15 amino acids. The CDR3 region is CASSYSPDREAEAFF. The DNA of the CDR3 is TGTGCCAGCAGCTATAGCCCCGACAGGGAGGCTGAAGCTTTCTTT.

The V and J genes are TRBV5-1 and TRBJ2-7, with 12 positions matching TRBD2. CDR1 SGHRS and CDR2 YFSETQ come from the germline V gene. The CDR3 consists of 15 residues. V shed 6 bases and J 7 bases; nucleotides not matched to a gene: 11. The DNA of the CDR3 is TGCGCCAGCACCCCTGGACTAGCGGGATGGGGAGAGCAGTACTTC. This translates into CASTPGLAGWGEQYF.

This clone was detected only a few times. The chain couples TRBV5-1 to TRBJ1-1; D gene ambiguous. Germline V gene sequence: CDR1 SGHRS, CDR2 YFSETQ. This CDR3 contains 14 residues. Trimming took off 0 bases at V and 4 bases at J, with 10 bases between the two ends. This CDR3 reads CASSLDYGSTEAFF. The CDR3 DNA is TGCGCCAGCAGCTTGGATTACGGGTCCACTGAAGCTTTCTTT.

The rearrangement links TRBV6-1 to TRBJ2-1; D might be TRBD2 (5 bases). Deletions cut 4 bases from V and 0 bases from J, with 10 bases between. CDR3 length: 15 amino acids. CDR1 and CDR2 from the germline V gene are MNHNS and SASEGT. The CDR3 loop is CASSGVASSYNEQFF. The CDR3 nucleotides are TGTGCCAGCAGTGGAGTAGCGAGCTCCTACAATGAGCAGTTCTTC.

The CDR3 loop is CASSAGQGAFSYEQYF. The CDR3 DNA reads as TGTGCCAGCAGCGCAGGACAGGGGGCTTTCTCCTACGAGCAGTACTTC. This chain joins TRBV7-9 and TRBJ2-7; 11 positions match TRBD1. There are 16 residues in the CDR3. Per germline, CDR1 SEHNR and CDR2 FQNEAQ (reference sequence). The junction had 6 bases not matched to a gene; V was cut back by 5 bases and J by 0 bases. Together with reference TRBV7-9 and TRBJ2-7, the CDR3 gives the full variable domain: DTGVSQNPRHKITKRGQNVTFRCDPISEHNRLYWYRQTLGQGPEFLTYFQNEAQLEKSRLLSDRFSAERPKGSFSTLEIQRTEQGDSAMYLCASSAGQGAFSYEQYFGPGTRLTVT.